The 27 T cell receptor beta chains below all came from one sample that was sequenced in a study of cytomegalovirus exposure and HLA in healthy donors. The PCR ran on 60 Vbeta and 13 Jbeta primers. The repertoire was sequenced with immunoSEQ multiplex PCR; TCRdb's copy has only in-frame clones and lacks some. The sample yields under 200,000 clones, roughly 73% seen once. Sequenced: PBMCs. The receptor source for this set is a woman between 35 and 50 years old in good health and CMV-seropositive.

The chain couples TRBV7-3 to TRBJ2-7; TRBD2 might be the D (7 bases). The CDR3 sequence is 16 residues long. Deletions cut 2 bases from V and 7 bases from J, with 21 bases between. Looked up from germline, CDR1 is SGHTA and CDR2 is FQGTGA. This CDR3 reads CASSLVGGAGIGEQYF. CDR3 coding DNA: TGTGCCAGCAGCTTAGTGGGGGGGGCGGGGATTGGAGAGCAGTACTTC. The complete variable domain, with remaining parts taken from reference TRBV7-3 and TRBJ2-7, reads GAGVSQTPSNKVTEKGKYVELRCDPISGHTALYWYRQSLGQGPEFLIYFQGTGAADDSGLPNDRFFAVRPEGSVSTLKIQRTERGDSAVYLCASSLVGGAGIGEQYFGPGTRLTVT.

CDR3 region: CASNPGRDYEQYF. CDR3 nucleotides: TGTGCCAGCAACCCGGGACGGGACTACGAGCAGTACTTC. The rearrangement links TRBV6-1 to TRBJ2-5; the D gene could be TRBD1 or TRBD2 (5 bases each). The J call may not be correct, given that the DNA end is closer to TRBJ2-7. This CDR3 has 13 residues. CDR1 and CDR2 (germline): MNHNS, SASEGT.

This sequence joins TRBV13 and TRBJ1-1, with 7 bases identical to TRBD1. Germline V gene data show CDR1 as PRHDT and CDR2 as FYEKMQ (reference sequence). This CDR3 region has 16 residues. V lost 4 bases to trimming and J lost 3 bases; unmatched junction nucleotides: 11. CDR3 in amino acids: CASSSRYRGGYTEAFF. The DNA for the CDR3 is TGTGCCAGCAGCTCTAGATACAGGGGTGGGTACACTGAAGCTTTCTTT. Looking up the rest from reference TRBV13 and TRBJ1-1 gives the full variable domain: AAGVIQSPRHLIKEKRETATLKCYPIPRHDTVYWYQQGPGQDPQFLISFYEKMQSDKGSIPDRFSAQQFSDYHSELNMSSLELGDSALYFCASSSRYRGGYTEAFFGQGTRLTVV.

This sequence joins TRBV19 and TRBJ2-2; no reliable D call. Trimming stripped 7 bases from V and 7 bases from J, with 7 bases between. Germline assignment: CDR1 LNHDA and CDR2 SQIVND (reference sequence). The CDR3 loop spans 11 amino acids. CDR3 residues: CASTNFGELFF. CDR3 bases: TGTGCCAGTACCAACTTCGGGGAGCTGTTTTTT.

The count of this clone is one. CDR3 in amino acids: CASRSSIARQFF. The CDR3, as DNA: TGTGCCAGCAGGTCCTCCATAGCCCGGCAGTTCTTC. The genes are TRBV28 and TRBJ2-1; unclear D gene. V lost 6 bases and J 12 bases, leaving 15 bases between the germline ends. The germline CDR1 and CDR2 sequences are MDHEN and SYDVKM. CDR3 length: 12 residues.

The V call is TRBV9, the J call TRBJ1-1; D unresolved. Trimming left V 2 bases short and J 1 base short, with 6 bases between. This CDR3 is built from 13 residues. Germline CDR1 is SGDLS and CDR2 is YYNGEE. This chain's CDR3 is CASSVQRNTEAFF. The CDR3 DNA is TGTGCCAGCAGCGTTCAGCGGAACACTGAAGCTTTCTTT.

This rearrangement joins TRBV28 to TRBJ2-5; 9 bases fit TRBD1. The CDR3 runs to 15 residues. Germline V lookup: CDR1 MDHEN, CDR2 SYDVKM. V lost 5 bases and J lost 5; bases outside the gene matches: 9. CDR3 sequence reads: CASSVPGQGTETQYF. The DNA for the CDR3 is TGTGCCAGCAGTGTCCCGGGACAGGGAACGGAGACCCAGTACTTC.

This chain connects TRBV5-4 to TRBJ1-1; D is perhaps TRBD1 (5 bases). V lost 3 bases to trimming and J lost 4 bases, with 7 bases between them. This CDR3 comprises 12 residues. CDR1 is SGHNT, CDR2 YYREEE, per germline (reference sequence). For the CDR3, the DNA is TGTGCCAGCAGCTGGGGGGGCACTGAAGCTTTCTTT. Translated, it gives CASSWGGTEAFF.

The chain couples TRBV29-1 to TRBJ2-3; 9 bases map to TRBD1. The CDR3 has 13 amino acids. The germline V gene has CDR1 SQVTM and CDR2 ANQGSEA. V was clipped by 7 bases and J by 4 bases; unmatched bases: 6. The CDR3 is CSGGGQGADTQYF. The CDR3, as DNA: TGCAGCGGAGGGGGACAGGGCGCAGATACGCAGTATTTT.

The rearrangement uses TRBV30 and TRBJ2-1; D may be TRBD2 (5 bases). Germline V gives CDR1 GTSNPN, CDR2 SVGIG (reference sequence). The length of the CDR3 is 12 residues. The V end lost 7 bases, the J end lost 10 bases, and 17 bases lay between the germline ends. The DNA of the CDR3 is TGTGCCTCGGGGTTTTTTAGGGAGGAGCAGTTCTTC. It codes for CASGFFREEQFF.

Details on this clone: Other nucleotide sequences from this sample produce the same CDR3. This chain joins TRBV28 and TRBJ1-2; no definite D call. Trimming shortened V by 4 bases and J by 3 bases, and 3 bases separated the two germline ends. The CDR3 is 11 residues long. Germline V lookup: CDR1 MDHEN, CDR2 SYDVKM. The CDR3 coding sequence is TGTGCCAGCAGTTCGGACTATGGCTACACCTTC. Translating gives CASSSDYGYTF.

The chain has TRBV11-3 and TRBJ1-1, with a possible D match to TRBD1 (5 bases). The CDR3 consists of 14 residues. Germline CDR1 and CDR2: SGHNT and YENEEA. Deletions cut 5 bases from V and 3 bases from J, with 13 bases between. The CDR3 DNA sequence: TGTGCCAGCAGCCGTTCCAAAGGGGACACTGAAGCTTTCTTT. This encodes CASSRSKGDTEAFF. Full variable domain (remainder filled in from reference TRBV11-3 and TRBJ1-1): EAGVVQSPRYKIIEKKQPVAFWCNPISGHNTLYWYLQNLGQGPELLIRYENEEAVDDSQLPKDRFSAERLKGVDSTLKIQPAELGDSAVYLCASSRSKGDTEAFFGQGTRLTVV.

The rearrangement joins TRBV18 to TRBJ1-1; 7 bases match TRBD1. Germline CDR1 and CDR2: KGHSH and LQKENI. The CDR3 is made up of 12 amino acids. V was pared by 5 bases and J by 8 bases, with 5 bases of the junction left unmatched. CDR3 bases: TGTGCCAGCTCAGGACAGGACCCAGAAGCTTTCTTT. Its protein is CASSGQDPEAFF.

The gene calls are TRBV6-1 and TRBJ2-5; 9 positions match TRBD1. The V gene end was trimmed by 2 bases and the J gene end by 7 bases; junction bases not matched to a gene: 11. Germline loops: CDR1 MNHNS, CDR2 SASEGT. The CDR3 has 16 residues. The CDR3 spells CASSESTGGYQGTQYF. CDR3 DNA sequence: TGTGCCAGCAGTGAATCAACAGGGGGCTACCAGGGGACCCAGTACTTC.

This clone occurred once. V gene TRBV4-3 combines with J gene TRBJ1-2; 7 bases fit TRBD1. V shed 5 bases, J shed 3 bases, and the junction held 12 bases outside the gene matches. The CDR3 runs to 16 residues. From germline, CDR1 is LGHNA and CDR2 YSLEER. In nucleotides, the CDR3 is TGCGCCAGCAGCTCCGCTTGGACAGGAGGTGACTATGGCTACACCTTC. Protein product: CASSSAWTGGDYGYTF.

This chain uses TRBV19 with TRBJ2-7; 7 bases map to TRBD1. Germline V gene data show CDR1 as LNHDA and CDR2 as SQIVND (reference sequence). The CDR3 is 14 residues long. V shed 10 bases and J 0 bases; nucleotides not matched to a gene: 9. The CDR3 DNA sequence: TGTGCCACTCGCCCTCGGGACAGCTCCTACGAGCAGTACTTC. Translation: CATRPRDSSYEQYF.

V is TRBV6-1 and J is TRBJ2-7; 9 positions match TRBD2. J gave up 0 bases and V 2 bases, and 2 bases lay outside the gene matches. Germline V lookup: CDR1 MNHNS, CDR2 SASEGT. The CDR3 consists of 15 residues. CDR3 amino acids: CASSEISGSSYEQYF. The CDR3 coding sequence is TGTGCCAGCAGTGAAATTAGCGGGAGCTCCTACGAGCAGTACTTC.

J is TRBJ2-2 and V is TRBV6-5; TRBD1 aligns across 11 bases. The J segment lost 6 bases and the V segment lost 0 bases, leaving 3 bases of the junction unmatched. CDR3 length equals 16 residues. The germline CDR1 and CDR2 sequences are MNHEY and SVGAGI. CDR3 region: CASSYSWTGGSGELFF. The CDR3 DNA sequence: TGTGCCAGCAGTTACTCGTGGACAGGGGGCTCCGGGGAGCTGTTTTTT.

This chain connects TRBV6-6 to TRBJ1-4; D is uncertain. CDR3 length equals 14 residues. Germline values: CDR1 MNHNY, CDR2 SVGAGI (reference sequence). V was shortened by 4 bases and J by 5 bases, with 11 bases between the two germline ends. Written as DNA, the CDR3 is TGTGCCAGCAGTTCGGGAGCCATAAATGAAAAACTGTTTTTT. Residues: CASSSGAINEKLFF.

This clone turned up a few times. V usage is TRBV5-1 and J usage is TRBJ2-5; tentatively, D is TRBD1 (7 bases). From germline, CDR1 is SGHRS and CDR2 YFSETQ. The CDR3 length is 15 residues. Trimming removed 4 bases at V and 5 bases at J, with 18 bases between. CDR3 DNA sequence: TGCGCCAGCAGCCCAAGGGTCTCAGGGGGGGAGACCCAGTACTTC. Encoded protein: CASSPRVSGGETQYF.

The chain is built from TRBV6-1 and TRBJ2-7; weak D call: TRBD1 (5 bases). CDR1 MNHNS and CDR2 SASEGT come from the germline V gene. This CDR3 is 15 amino acids long. Trimming took off 10 bases at V and 1 base at J, with 20 bases between the two ends. CDR3 coding DNA: TGTGCCACCCACGAAGGGCAGGGCCTTTCCTACGAGCAGTACTTC. This encodes CATHEGQGLSYEQYF.

The chain joins TRBV6-5 to TRBJ1-2; 10 bases map to TRBD1. This CDR3 region has 15 residues. Germline trimming cut 6 bases from V and 3 bases from J; bases unmatched to any gene: 7. Germline CDR1 MNHEY, CDR2 SVGAGI. Written as DNA, the CDR3 is TGTGCCAGCAGAAGAACCGGGACAGGGGACTATGGCTACACCTTC. It codes for CASRRTGTGDYGYTF.

The J gene is TRBJ2-7, the V gene TRBV6-6; perhaps TRBD2 as D (6 bases). V lost 0 bases to trimming and J lost 7 bases, with 16 bases between them. This CDR3 has 15 residues. Germline V gives CDR1 MNHNY, CDR2 SVGAGI (reference sequence). The CDR3 DNA follows: TGTGCCAGCAGTTACTCGGGCGGGGACCCGCGGGAGCAGTACTTC. It specifies CASSYSGGDPREQYF.

This chain uses TRBV5-8 with TRBJ1-2; D gene uncertain. Trimming cost V 7 bases and J 1 base, with 17 bases left between them. This CDR3 is built from 15 residues. The germline gives CDR1 SGHTS, CDR2 YDEGEE. The DNA of the CDR3 is TGTGCCAGCCGACCCAGCGGGATCGATAACTATGGCTACACCTTC. Protein product: CASRPSGIDNYGYTF.

This clone appeared a few times. This chain joins TRBV7-3 and TRBJ2-3; 9 bases line up with TRBD1. Germline assignment: CDR1 SGHTA and CDR2 FQGTGA. The CDR3 runs 14 residues. Unmatched junction bases numbered 4, after V lost 5 bases and J lost 4 bases. The CDR3 nucleotides are TGTGCCAGCAGCACAGGGACAGGGTCAGATACGCAGTATTTT. The encoded protein is CASSTGTGSDTQYF.

This clone was counted between two and nine times. The chain uses TRBV28 and TRBJ1-6, with D uncertain. Germline CDR1 reads MDHEN; CDR2 reads SYDVKM. The CDR3 contains 19 residues. V gave up 6 bases and J gave up 8 bases, with 29 bases separating them. DNA for the CDR3: TGTGCCAGCAGCCCCAACAAATGGGAGGAAGCTATGAGAGATTCACCCCTCCACTTT. Its translation is CASSPNKWEEAMRDSPLHF.

V and J are TRBV7-2 and TRBJ2-7; D might be TRBD1 (5 bases). Deletions cut 1 base from V and 2 bases from J, with 6 bases between. This CDR3 spans 13 amino acids. Looked up from germline, CDR1 is SGHTA and CDR2 is FQGNSA. CDR3 sequence reads: CASSLVGAYEQYF. DNA of the CDR3: TGTGCCAGCAGCTTAGTAGGGGCCTACGAGCAGTACTTC.